This T cell receptor (beta chain) was observed in a study of blood T cell repertoires in COVID-19. On the study more broadly: Spain, Italy and the United States supplied samples that represented acute and convalescent COVID-19. The analysed material was cDNA or gDNA that came from T cells, B-cell-depleted T cells, or PBMCs.

As handled by the study authors: Estimation of nucleated cell counts was performed using reference gene primer amplification. Only in-frame clones appear in the TCRdb table, and some are missing; sequencing was by immunoSEQ multiplex PCR. V and J calls and clone size are given by that table; D and trimming were obtained from the DNA. The sample shows roughly 130,000 clones, roughly 77% of them seen only once. Recruited during active infection, patients (from Seattle) were subsequently followed longitudinally. Trimming pared 0 bases from V and 7 bases from J, leaving 11 bases between. Per germline, CDR1 SGDLS and CDR2 YYNGEE. There are 13 residues in the CDR3.

Sequencing input: peripheral blood. The origin of this receptor is a woman aged 70-85 years with COVID-19, enrolled during active disease. J is TRBJ2-7 and V is TRBV9, with D possibly TRBD1 on 8 matching bases. This chain's CDR3 is CASSVAQGGEQYF. The CDR3 region has the DNA TGTGCCAGCAGCGTAGCACAGGGGGGGGAGCAGTACTTC.